Shown below are 5 T cell receptor beta chains from a single sample sequenced in a study of brain T cells in children with intractable seizures. Data came from immunoSEQ multiplex PCR; TCRdb stores just in-frame clones and leaves some out. The sample includes about 340,000 clones, 93% of them seen just once. The time point: blood from clinic visit 5 months post-surgery; TSC patient then seizure free. The material was peripheral blood, obtained around 5 months after surgery. Receptor source: a boy younger than two with tuberous sclerosis and intractable seizures.

The rearrangement joins TRBV9 to TRBJ2-5, with 9 bases aligning to TRBD1. This CDR3 is 16 amino acids long. Germline V gene lookup returns CDR1 SGDLS and CDR2 YYNGEE. V gave up 0 bases and J gave up 4 bases; unmatched junction bases: 7. Here the CDR3 DNA reads TGTGCCAGCAGCGTAGGGACAGGGGAAGGGGCAGAGACCCAGTACTTC. Amino acid sequence: CASSVGTGEGAETQYF.

The J gene is TRBJ2-7, the V gene TRBV6-5; D unclear. The CDR3 loop spans 13 amino acids. Looked up from germline, CDR1 is MNHEY and CDR2 is SVGAGI. Trimming pared 7 bases from V and 0 bases from J, leaving 10 bases between. CDR3 residues: CASTHTTSYEQYF. The DNA of the CDR3 is TGTGCCAGCACACATACCACCTCCTACGAGCAGTACTTC.

The chain employs TRBV21-1 and TRBJ2-5; the table's D call, TRBD1, has no DNA check behind it. TRBV21-1 is termed a pseudogene. CDR3 size: 16 residues. CDR3 in DNA: TGTGCCAGCAGCAAAAGGCCCGGCCCCAGGGAAGAGACCCAGTACTTC. This sequence encodes CASSKRPGPREETQYF.

The chain links TRBV6-6 to TRBJ1-2, with D unclear. Germline CDR1 and CDR2: MNHNY and SVGAGI (reference sequence). Trimming took off 2 bases at V and 3 bases at J, with 10 bases between the two ends. The CDR3 totals 14 residues. The CDR3 sequence: CASSYRPSDYGYTF. The CDR3 coding sequence is TGTGCCAGCAGTTACCGTCCCTCGGACTATGGCTACACCTTC.

This clone was picked up one time. The CDR3 loop is CASSAWGTGNEQFF. For the CDR3, the DNA is TGTGCCAGCAGCGCGTGGGGGACAGGGAATGAGCAGTTCTTC. The chain couples TRBV7-3 to TRBJ2-1; 9 bases agree with TRBD1. CDR3 length: 14 amino acids. CDR1 is SGHTA, CDR2 FQGTGA, per germline. Trimming cost V 5 bases and J 7 bases; bases outside gene matches: 6.